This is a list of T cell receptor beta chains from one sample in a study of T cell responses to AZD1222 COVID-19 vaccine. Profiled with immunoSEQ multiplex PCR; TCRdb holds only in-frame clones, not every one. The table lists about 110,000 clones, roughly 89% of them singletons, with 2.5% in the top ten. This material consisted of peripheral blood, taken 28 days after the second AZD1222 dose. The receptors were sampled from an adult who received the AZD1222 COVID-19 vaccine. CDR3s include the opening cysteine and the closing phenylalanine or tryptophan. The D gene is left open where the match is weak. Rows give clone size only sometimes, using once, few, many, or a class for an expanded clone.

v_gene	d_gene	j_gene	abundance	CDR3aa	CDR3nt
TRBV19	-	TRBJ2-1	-	CASSTELGGEQFF	TGTGCCAGTAGTACCGAACTAGGGGGTGAGCAGTTCTTC
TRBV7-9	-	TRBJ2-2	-	CASSPGAANTGELFF	TGTGCCAGCAGCCCCGGGGCGGCGAACACCGGGGAGCTGTTTTTT
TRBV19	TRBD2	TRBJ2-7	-	CASSIQPTSVLPYEQYF	TGTGCCAGTAGTATTCAGCCCACTAGCGTTCTTCCCTACGAGCAGTACTTC
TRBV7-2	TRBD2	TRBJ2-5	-	CASKRTSGEETQYF	TGTGCCAGCAAACGGACTAGCGGGGAGGAGACCCAGTACTTC
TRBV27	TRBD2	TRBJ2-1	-	CASSMTSLVEQFF	TGTGCCAGCAGTATGACTAGCCTGGTGGAGCAGTTCTTC
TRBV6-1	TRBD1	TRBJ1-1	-	CASTPGGPEAFF	TGTGCCAGCACCCCAGGGGGGCCTGAAGCTTTCTTT
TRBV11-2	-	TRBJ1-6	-	CASSAAGTDNSPLHF	TGTGCCAGCAGCGCAGCCGGGACTGATAATTCACCCCTCCACTTT
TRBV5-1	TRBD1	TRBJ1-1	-	CASSHETGGRTEAFF	TGCGCCAGCAGCCACGAGACAGGGGGCCGTACTGAAGCTTTCTTT
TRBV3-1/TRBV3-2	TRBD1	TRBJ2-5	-	CASSQFGLATGGETQYF	TGTGCCAGCAGCCAATTTGGATTAGCTACAGGGGGGGAGACCCAGTACTTC
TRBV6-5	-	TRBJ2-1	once	CASSHRDTEQFF	TGTGCCAGCAGTCACCGGGACACTGAGCAGTTCTTC
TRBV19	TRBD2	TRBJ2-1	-	CASSIGPELAVHEQFF	TGTGCCAGTAGTATAGGACCTGAACTAGCGGTTCATGAGCAGTTCTTC
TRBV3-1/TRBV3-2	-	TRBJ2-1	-	CASSQVAEYNEQFF	TGTGCCAGCAGCCAAGTTGCGGAATACAATGAGCAGTTCTTC
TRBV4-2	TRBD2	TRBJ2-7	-	CASSQDLLAGGPYEQYF	TGTGCCAGCAGCCAAGACCTTCTAGCGGGGGGGCCCTACGAGCAGTACTTC
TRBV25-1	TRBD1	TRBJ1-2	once	CASSDLRTGNTYGYTF	TGTGCCAGCAGCGACCTAAGGACAGGGAACACCTATGGCTACACCTTC
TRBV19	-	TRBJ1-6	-	CASSIRGPGGSSYNSPLHF	TGTGCCAGTAGTATCCGGGGACCTGGGGGGAGCTCCTATAATTCACCCCTCCACTTT
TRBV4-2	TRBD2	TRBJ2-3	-	CASSGILAGADTQYF	TGTGCCAGCAGCGGAATACTAGCGGGGGCAGATACGCAGTATTTT
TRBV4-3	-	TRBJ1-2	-	CASSPRRAGYGYTF	TGCGCCAGCAGCCCCCGAAGGGCGGGCTATGGCTACACCTTC
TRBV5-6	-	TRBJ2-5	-	CASSRPPGTQYF	TGTGCCAGCAGTCGCCCTCCGGGGACCCAGTACTTC
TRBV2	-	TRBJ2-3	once	CASSEARGLRSADTQYF	TGTGCCAGCAGTGAAGCCCGGGGACTCCGAAGCGCAGATACGCAGTATTTT
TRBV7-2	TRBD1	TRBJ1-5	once	CASSLRGQGNQPQHF	TGTGCCAGCAGCTTACGGGGACAGGGCAATCAGCCCCAGCATTTT
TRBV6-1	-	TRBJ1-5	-	CASSARGSGRGNQPQHF	TGTGCCAGCAGTGCCCGTGGGTCGGGTCGTGGCAATCAGCCCCAGCATTTT
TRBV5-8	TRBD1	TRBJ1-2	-	CASSHRDRVANYGYTF	TGTGCCAGCAGCCACCGGGACAGGGTAGCTAACTATGGCTACACCTTC
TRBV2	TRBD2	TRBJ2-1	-	CASSVLAGPNEQFF	TGTGCCAGCAGTGTGCTAGCGGGGCCAAATGAGCAGTTCTTC
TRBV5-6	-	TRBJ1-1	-	CASSSGPTNTEAFF	TGTGCCAGCAGCTCGGGGCCAACTAACACTGAAGCTTTCTTT
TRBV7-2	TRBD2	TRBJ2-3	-	CASSLVAGVRTDTQYF	TGTGCCAGCAGCTTAGTCGCGGGGGTGCGCACAGATACGCAGTATTTT
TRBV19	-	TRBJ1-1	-	CASSLQRATTEAFF	TGTGCCAGTAGCCTACAGAGAGCCACTACTGAAGCTTTCTTT
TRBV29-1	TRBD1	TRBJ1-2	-	CSANPGTGGRLGYTF	TGCAGCGCGAACCCCGGGACAGGGGGGAGGCTTGGCTACACCTTC
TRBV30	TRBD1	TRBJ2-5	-	CAWRTTGARETQYF	TGTGCCTGGAGAACTACAGGGGCGCGTGAGACCCAGTACTTC
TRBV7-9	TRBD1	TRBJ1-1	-	CASSSRQGLTFGTEAFF	TGTGCCAGCAGCAGCCGACAGGGTCTTACCTTTGGAACTGAAGCTTTCTTT
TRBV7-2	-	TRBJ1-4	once	CASSPEWGGEKLFF	TGTGCCAGCAGCCCTGAATGGGGGGGGGAAAAACTGTTTTTT
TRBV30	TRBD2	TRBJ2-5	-	CAWSRGLAVQETQYF	TGTGCCTGGAGTAGGGGACTAGCGGTCCAAGAGACCCAGTACTTC
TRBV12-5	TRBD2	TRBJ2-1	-	CASGLARGLAGEDEQFF	TGTGCTAGTGGTTTGGCACGAGGGCTAGCGGGCGAGGATGAGCAGTTCTTC
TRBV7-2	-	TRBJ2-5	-	CASRPDGTETQYF	TGTGCCAGCAGACCTGACGGGACAGAGACCCAGTACTTC
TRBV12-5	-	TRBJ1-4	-	CASGLGGSTNEKLFF	TGTGCTAGTGGTTTGGGCGGCTCAACTAATGAAAAACTGTTTTTT
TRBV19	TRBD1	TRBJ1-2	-	CASTGTGANYGYTF	TGTGCCAGTACCGGGACAGGAGCTAACTATGGCTACACCTTC
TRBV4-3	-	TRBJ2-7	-	CASSQDLGAPSYEQYF	TGCGCCAGCAGCCAAGATCTAGGGGCCCCCTCCTACGAGCAGTACTTC
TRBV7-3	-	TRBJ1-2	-	CASSLGTRAGGYTF	TGTGCCAGCAGCTTAGGGACCAGGGCTGGGGGCTACACCTTC
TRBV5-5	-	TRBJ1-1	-	CASSFFGTTEAFF	TGTGCCAGCAGCTTTTTCGGGACCACTGAAGCTTTCTTT
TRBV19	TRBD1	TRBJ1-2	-	CASSIGAQGDYGYTF	TGTGCCAGTAGTATAGGTGCCCAGGGGGACTATGGCTACACCTTC
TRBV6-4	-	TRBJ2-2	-	CASSDSAKANTGELFF	TGTGCCAGCAGTGACTCAGCCAAAGCGAACACCGGGGAGCTGTTTTTT
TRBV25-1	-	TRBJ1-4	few	CASSGGRANEKLFF	TGTGCCAGCAGTGGGGGCAGGGCTAATGAAAAACTGTTTTTT
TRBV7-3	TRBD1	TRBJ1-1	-	CASSGTGGTEAFF	TGTGCCAGCAGCGGGACAGGGGGTACTGAAGCTTTCTTT
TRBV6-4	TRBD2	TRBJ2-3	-	CASRPTSAFSTDTQYF	TGTGCCAGCAGGCCCACTAGCGCCTTTAGCACAGATACGCAGTATTTT
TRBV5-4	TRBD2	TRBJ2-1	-	CASTTGGGFEANEQFF	TGTGCCAGCACCACCGGGGGGGGGTTTGAAGCCAATGAGCAGTTCTTC
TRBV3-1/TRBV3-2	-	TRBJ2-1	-	CASSQQLAFNEQFF	TGTGCCAGCAGCCAACAACTAGCTTTCAATGAGCAGTTCTTC
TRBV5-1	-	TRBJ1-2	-	CASSPDVNYGYTF	TGCGCCAGCAGCCCAGACGTTAACTATGGCTACACCTTC
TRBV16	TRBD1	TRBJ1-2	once	CASSPPGQLNYGYTF	TGTGCCAGCAGCCCCCCGGGACAGCTAAACTATGGCTACACCTTC
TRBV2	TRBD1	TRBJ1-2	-	CASSGDRKYGYTF	TGTGCCAGCAGTGGGGACAGAAAATATGGCTACACCTTC
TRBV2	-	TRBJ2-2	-	CASRYGQNTGELFF	TGTGCCAGCAGATATGGACAGAACACCGGGGAGCTGTTTTTT
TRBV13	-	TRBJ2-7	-	CASPACEQYF	TGTGCCAGTCCGGCATGCGAGCAGTACTTC
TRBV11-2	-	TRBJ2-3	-	CASSAPRTYRDTQYF	TGTGCCAGCAGCGCCCCCCGGACTTATAGGGATACGCAGTATTTT
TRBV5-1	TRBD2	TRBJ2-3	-	CASTSDSSTDTQYF	TGCGCCAGTACTAGCGATTCTAGCACAGATACGCAGTATTTT
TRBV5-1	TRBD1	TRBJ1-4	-	CASSLDRGNEKLFF	TGCGCCAGCAGCTTGGACAGGGGAAATGAAAAACTGTTTTTT
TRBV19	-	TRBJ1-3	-	CASSAWRGDSGNTIYF	TGTGCCAGTAGTGCCTGGAGAGGGGACTCTGGAAACACCATATATTTT
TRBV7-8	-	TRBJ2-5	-	CASSLVGAPPQETQYF	TGTGCCAGCAGCTTAGTAGGGGCGCCCCCCCAAGAGACCCAGTACTTC